At least ten counts were recorded for the clone carrying this TCR beta chain. Unique molecular identifiers were incorporated when the TCRbeta library was constructed. TCRdb processed the PCR reads anew with MiXCR; each CDR3 protein has one entry. The repertoire holds under 140,000 distinct CDR3 sequences, about 9.4% seen once, with roughly 8% in the top ten. The CDR3 contains 15 residues. Trimming stripped 3 bases from V and 1 base from J, with 14 bases between. Germline V gives CDR1 SGHDT, CDR2 YYEEEE. The sample comes from a study of T-cell reconstitution after alpha-beta-depleted transplantation in children.

The sample in question was PBMCs from the stem cell graft donor, obtained from the stem cell graft. This sequence originates from a human donor who donated a stem cell graft to a child with acute lymphoblastic leukemia. The chain joins TRBV5-6 to TRBJ2-7, with a possible D match to TRBD1 (6 bases). CDR3 in DNA: TGTGCCAGCAGCTCCCGGGACAAACAATCCTACGAGCAGTACTTC. It is translated as CASSSRDKQSYEQYF. The variable domain in full, with the rest retrieved from reference TRBV5-6 and TRBJ2-7, is DAGVTQSPTHLIKTRGQQVTLRCSPKSGHDTVSWYQQALGQGPQFIFQYYEEEERQRGNFPDRFSGHQFPNYSSELNVNALLLGDSALYLCASSSRDKQSYEQYFGPGTRLTVT.